This T cell receptor (beta chain) was sequenced during a study of blood T cell repertoires in COVID-19. Study-wide background: Samples of COVID-19 (acute and convalescent) were obtained from the United States, Italy and Spain. PBMCs, B-cell-depleted T cells, or T cells provided the cDNA or gDNA that made up the material.

The data were produced by immunoSEQ multiplex PCR, yet TCRdb's version contains in-frame clones alone and is incomplete. This table has about 300,000 clones, around 90% appearing once. The CDR3 covers 15 residues. V shed 6 bases and J 6 bases; nucleotides not matched to a gene: 7. Germline V lookup: CDR1 MDHEN, CDR2 SYDVKM. Followed over time, Seattle patients had been enrolled while infection was active. The chain employs TRBV28 and TRBJ2-1, with TRBD2 matching over 11 bases. This TCR came from a woman in her 30s with COVID-19, enrolled during active disease. Sequencing was performed on peripheral blood. The CDR3 nucleotides are TGTGCCAGCAGCCCTCTAGCGGGAGGTTTCAATGAGCAGTTCTTC. It encodes CASSPLAGGFNEQFF. Combining the CDR3 with reference TRBV28 and TRBJ2-1 gives the whole variable domain DVKVTQSSRYLVKRTGEKVFLECVQDMDHENMFWYRQDPGLGLRLIYFSYDVKMKEKGDIPEGYSVSREKKERFSLILESASTNQTSMYLCASSPLAGGFNEQFFGPGTRLTVL.